The sequence of this T cell receptor (beta chain) was determined in a study of blood T cells in healthy people across ages (dated by TCRdb to the mid-2010s). Regarding the complete study: In model experiments, template switching captured about one uniquely barcoded TCR beta cDNA molecule for every two T cells. To track age-related changes in TCR beta repertoire diversity, the study relied on deep sequencing normalized with unique cDNA molecular identifiers. The donors were divided into four age groups: young (average approximately 17 years), middle-aged (about 40), aged (roughly 66) and long-lived (about 80). To avoid experimental bias, donors of different ages were spread randomly across the sequencing lanes. Using the same blood draw, the study looked at two additional independent replicas of 1 million unique cDNA reads for two donors, one aged 18 to 30 and the other aged 80 or older. Overall results and qualifications from the work: Estimates of total diversity based on one million sequenced T cells were regarded as lower bounds and as underestimates. Because the CMV infection status of the donors was unknown, age-related changes in expanded clonotypes may potentially have been confounded. As age increased, observed TCR beta diversity per million T cells dropped in a roughly linear way, and a significant reduction was already evident by age about 40. Compared with the aged group, more naive CD4+ T cells, fewer expanded clones and increased TCR diversity were shown by the long-lived group, suggesting age selection. The percentage of naive T cells measured by flow cytometry correlated strongly with observed TCR beta diversity. Bulk unsorted PBMC profiling prevented conclusive comparison of naive and antigen-experienced compartments.

Reading the germline V gene gives CDR1 ENHRY and CDR2 SYGVKD. V is clipped by 0 bases and J by 5 bases, and the sequence between their germline boundaries is 7 bases long. The CDR3 runs 13 residues from the cysteine to the phenylalanine. Just the 39-base CDR3 DNA is kept, in frame starting at base 1. Library construction relied on 5' RACE. TCRdb shows the sequencer as Illumina HiSeq 2500. A second about 7 to 11 cycle PCR used a sample-barcoded 5' primer and a J-beta primer mix. A unique molecular identifier was introduced onto each TCR beta cDNA molecule by a template-switch 5' adaptor carrying 12 random nucleotides. Each sample yielded at least 3 million CDR3-containing paired-end reads. First-strand cDNA synthesis was performed from all RNA using the Mint cDNA synthesis kit, with priming by a TRBC-specific oligonucleotide. After uracil-DNA glycosylase treatment, a first 18-cycle PCR used universal primers M1SS and BC2_uni_R on all cDNA. Regarding the original processing steps: Normalization of each sample was performed by random selection of 1 million high-quality reads, each carrying a distinct molecular identifier. Reads with shared molecular identifiers were discarded instead of being binned into consensus sequences. MiTCR, run with a Q25 quality threshold and the strictest error-elimination algorithm, handled CDR3 identification, clonotype clustering and error correction. A nonparametric unseen species model using Euler transformation provided a lower-bound estimate of total TCR beta diversity. The raw public reads went through TCRdb reprocessing: fastp at Q25, MiXCR clone calling, in-frame beta chains kept. Each entry merges the rows of one CDR3 protein and shows their most common DNA and genes. None of the V and J calls come from the authors' own analysis; TCRdb made them. The sample table records approximately 820,000 distinct CDR3 sequences; approximately 48% of these occur just once. Of the sample, about 21% falls within the top ten clones.

This clonotype was seen a handful of times. Its specific antigen is unknown. No qualities accompany the bases; no much larger clone lies one base away. Systemically healthy Caucasian individuals from Russia, some 38 in total and aged roughly 6 to 95 years, were included as donors. Each donor gave 8 to 10 milliliters of peripheral blood, collected into EDTA-treated Vacutainer tubes. Ficoll-Paque density-gradient centrifugation was used to isolate PBMCs, with at least 6.5 million per sample. Trizol reagent was used to extract total RNA from PBMCs, with at least 6 micrograms per sample. Naive CD45RAhigh/CD27high T cell percentages were measured by flow cytometry on a PBMC aliquot from every donor.

The chain employs TRBV10-3 and TRBJ1-2; the D gene is unclear. The sequenced material came from blood. The receptor was derived from a man aged 60 to 75 in good health. The CDR3 loop reads CAISESEEYGYTF. The nucleotide sequence is TGTGCCATCAGTGAGTCCGAGGAATATGGCTACACCTTC.